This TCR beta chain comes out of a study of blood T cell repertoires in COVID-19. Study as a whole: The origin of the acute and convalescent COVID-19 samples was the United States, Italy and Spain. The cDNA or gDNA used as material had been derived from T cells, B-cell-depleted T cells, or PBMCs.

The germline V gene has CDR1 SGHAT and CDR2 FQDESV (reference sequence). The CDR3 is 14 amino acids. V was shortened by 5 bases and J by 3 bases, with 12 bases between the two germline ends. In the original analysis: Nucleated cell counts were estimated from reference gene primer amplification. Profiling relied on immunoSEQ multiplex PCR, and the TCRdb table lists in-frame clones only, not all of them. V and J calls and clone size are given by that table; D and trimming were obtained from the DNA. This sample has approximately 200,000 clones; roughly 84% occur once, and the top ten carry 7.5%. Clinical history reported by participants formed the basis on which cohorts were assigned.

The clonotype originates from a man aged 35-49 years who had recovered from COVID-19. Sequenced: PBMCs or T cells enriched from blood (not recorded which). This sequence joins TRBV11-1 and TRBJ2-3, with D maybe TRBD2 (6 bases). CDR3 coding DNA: TGTGCCAGCAGCCCCGGGGCGGGAACAGATACGCAGTATTTT. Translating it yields CASSPGAGTDTQYF. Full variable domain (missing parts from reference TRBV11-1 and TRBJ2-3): EAEVAQSPRYKITEKSQAVAFWCDPISGHATLYWYRQILGQGPELLVQFQDESVVDDSQLPKDRFSAERLKGVDSTLKIQPAELGDSAMYLCASSPGAGTDTQYFGPGTRLTVL.